This T cell receptor (beta chain) derives from a study of blood T cell repertoires in COVID-19. Overall study: PBMCs, B-cell-depleted T cells, or T cells were the source of the cDNA or gDNA that made up the material.

Remarks on this clone: Other DNA sequences within the sample encode an identical CDR3.

Original analysis: How many nucleated cells were present was estimated from reference gene primer amplification. Here immunoSEQ multiplex PCR was the method, and the copy in TCRdb shows in-frame clones only, minus some. V and J calls plus clone size are reproduced from that table; the DNA served to infer D and trimming. This sample yields over 200,000 clones, of which about 80% are seen a single time; around 2.5% belongs to the top ten. This CDR3 is built from 13 residues. Per germline, CDR1 LNHDA and CDR2 SQIVND (reference sequence). Trimming shortened V by 6 bases and J by 2 bases, and 8 bases separated the two germline ends.

Sequencing used peripheral blood. J is TRBJ1-5 and V is TRBV19; D not certain. This receptor was identified in a woman aged 40 to 55 with active or convalescent COVID-19. CDR3 residues: CASSRQGNQPQHF. CDR3 bases: TGTGCCAGTAGCCGACAAGGCAATCAGCCCCAGCATTTT.